The sequence of this T cell receptor beta chain was determined in a study of identical twins. Of note for this clonotype: As yet, its antigen is unknown.

Study conclusions and caveats: Sequences that were out-of-frame, alpha and twin-shared displayed an excess of low generation probability.

Unmatched junction bases numbered 9, after V lost 10 bases and J lost 3 bases. The CDR3 spans 15 residues. Per the germline V gene, CDR1 is MRHNA and CDR2 is SNTAGT. TCRdb fed the 5' RACE reads into MiXCR, producing one record per CDR3 protein. In the table there are 150,000 or so distinct CDR3 sequences, roughly 3.5% of which are singletons. This chain links TRBV6-4 with TRBJ2-7; TRBD2 agrees at 13 bases. This TCR was sampled from a man between 18 and 29 years old in good health. Sequences were obtained from memory T cells sorted from blood. This chain's CDR3 is CATGLAGYFLYEQYF. Here the CDR3 DNA reads TGTGCCACGGGACTAGCGGGATACTTCCTCTACGAGCAGTACTTC.